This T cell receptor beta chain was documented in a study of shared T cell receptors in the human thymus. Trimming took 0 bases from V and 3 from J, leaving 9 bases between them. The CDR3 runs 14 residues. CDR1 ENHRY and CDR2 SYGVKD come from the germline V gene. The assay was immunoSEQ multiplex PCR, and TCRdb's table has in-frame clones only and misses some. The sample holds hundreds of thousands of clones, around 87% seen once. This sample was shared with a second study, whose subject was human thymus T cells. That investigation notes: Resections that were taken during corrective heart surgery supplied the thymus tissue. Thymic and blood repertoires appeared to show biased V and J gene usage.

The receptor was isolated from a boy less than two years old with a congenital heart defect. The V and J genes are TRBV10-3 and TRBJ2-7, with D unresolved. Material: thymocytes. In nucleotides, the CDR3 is TGTGCCATCAGTGAGTCTTACAGAAGCTACGAGCAGTACTTC. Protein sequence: CAISESYRSYEQYF.